The 19 T cell receptor beta chains reported below all come from one sample, sequenced in a study of cytomegalovirus exposure and HLA in healthy donors. Primers included in the PCR were 60 Vbeta and 13 Jbeta primers. Method: immunoSEQ multiplex PCR; TCRdb's copy keeps in-frame clones and lacks some. The table lists around 180,000 clones, 75% to 85% of them singletons. The sequenced sample was PBMCs. Receptors were obtained from a girl aged 2 to 9 in good health and CMV-seropositive.

This chain joins TRBV5-1 and TRBJ1-1; 7 bases line up with TRBD1. The germline CDR1 and CDR2 sequences are SGHRS and YFSETQ. V was clipped by 4 bases and J by 0 bases; unmatched bases: 6. The CDR3 contains 15 residues. Here the CDR3 reads CASSGPGQMNTEAFF. CDR3 DNA: TGCGCCAGCAGCGGACCGGGACAGATGAACACTGAAGCTTTCTTT.

The chain carries TRBV5-8 and TRBJ1-2; 7 bases map to TRBD1. This CDR3 is built from 14 residues. The trim removed 10 bases at V and 2 bases at J, leaving 11 bases unmatched. The V gene's germline CDR1 is SGHTS and CDR2 YDEGEE. CDR3 protein: CALLGQGENYGYTF. The CDR3 DNA reads as TGTGCCCTCCTGGGGCAGGGGGAGAACTATGGCTACACCTTC.

The chain combines TRBV28 with TRBJ1-5; possibly TRBD1 for D (5 bases). CDR1 and CDR2 from the germline V gene are MDHEN and SYDVKM. This CDR3 contains 15 residues. V lost 6 bases and J 3 bases, leaving 15 bases between the germline ends. The CDR3 loop is CASSPVRDPNQPQHF. In nucleotides, the CDR3 is TGTGCCAGCAGCCCAGTCAGGGATCCCAATCAGCCCCAGCATTTT.

This clone is a singleton in its sample. The chain links TRBV28 to TRBJ1-1; tentative D call: TRBD1 (6 bases). Trimming removed 1 base from V and 4 bases from J, with 7 bases in between. This CDR3 comprises 13 residues. Germline V gene lookup returns CDR1 MDHEN and CDR2 SYDVKM. Here the CDR3 reads CASSLLGGTEAFF. The CDR3 nucleotides read TGTGCCAGCAGTTTATTAGGGGGCACTGAAGCTTTCTTT.

This clone has only a few counts. The chain employs TRBV7-2 and TRBJ1-1; 7 bases match TRBD1. V dropped 2 bases and J dropped 2; count of bases not matched to a gene: 8. CDR1 SGHTA and CDR2 FQGNSA come from the germline V gene. This CDR3 comprises 16 residues. The CDR3 region is CASSLMSGGGNTEAFF. CDR3 DNA: TGTGCCAGCAGCTTAATGTCAGGGGGAGGTAACACTGAAGCTTTCTTT.

The CDR3 DNA is TGTGCCAGCAGCTTAGTAGCGGAGCTCAATCAGCCCCAGCATTTT. This gives the protein CASSLVAELNQPQHF. The chain carries TRBV7-6 and TRBJ1-5; no firm D call. Deletions cut 1 base from V and 3 bases from J, with 10 bases between. The CDR3 has 15 residues. The V gene's germline CDR1 is SGHVS and CDR2 FNYEAQ.

The chain joins TRBV25-1 to TRBJ2-2; 8 bases match TRBD1. Losses at the gene ends were 2 bases for V and 4 bases for J; bases not matched to a gene: 12. CDR3 length: 18 residues. Germline loops: CDR1 MGHDK, CDR2 SYGVNS. CDR3 protein: CASSEGPAGGASTGELFF. The CDR3 DNA reads TGTGCCAGCAGTGAAGGTCCAGCAGGGGGCGCGAGCACCGGGGAGCTGTTTTTT.

This rearrangement joins TRBV18 to TRBJ1-2; TRBD1 might be the D (5 bases). Between the trimmed V and J ends, which lost 5 bases and 4 bases, there was a span of 17 bases. CDR1 is KGHSH, CDR2 LQKENI, per germline. This CDR3 has 15 amino acids. CDR3 nucleotides: TGTGCCAGCTCATCTGGTTTCCGGGGGAGCTATGGCTACACCTTC. Translating it yields CASSSGFRGSYGYTF. Combining the CDR3 with reference TRBV18 and TRBJ1-2 gives the whole variable domain NAGVMQNPRHLVRRRGQEARLRCSPMKGHSHVYWYRQLPEEGLKFMVYLQKENIIDESGMPKERFSAEFPKEGPSILRIQQVVRGDSAAYFCASSSGFRGSYGYTFGSGTRLTVV.

This clone was recorded once. The V call is TRBV10-3, the J call TRBJ1-3, with 8 bases identical to TRBD1. Germline loops: CDR1 ENHRY, CDR2 SYGVKD. Unmatched junction bases numbered 15, after V lost 5 bases and J lost 0 bases. This CDR3 contains 19 residues. CDR3: CAISSRSFDRGTSGNTIYF. In nucleotides, the CDR3 is TGTGCCATCAGTTCCCGATCTTTTGACAGGGGCACCTCTGGAAACACCATATATTTT.

The chain employs TRBV6-5 and TRBJ1-1; possibly TRBD1 for D (5 bases). The CDR3 is 13 residues long. With 7 bases removed from V and 6 bases from J, the gap between germline ends came to 15 bases. Germline CDR1 and CDR2: MNHEY and SVGAGI. The CDR3 sequence: CASTQWTLSEAFF. Written as DNA, the CDR3 is TGTGCCAGCACCCAGTGGACACTATCTGAAGCTTTCTTT.

V and J are TRBV21-1 and TRBJ2-2; the table's D call, TRBD2, has no DNA check behind it. TRBV21-1 is shown as a pseudogene. The CDR3 totals 13 residues. In nucleotides, the CDR3 is TGTGCCAGCAGCAGGGAGGGACTCGGGGAGCTGTTTTTT. This gives the protein CASSREGLGELFF.

The V and J genes are TRBV6-4 and TRBJ2-1; D uncertain. This CDR3 comprises 16 residues. Germline values: CDR1 MRHNA, CDR2 SNTAGT. V shed 0 bases and J shed 0 bases, with 9 bases lying between them. The DNA for the CDR3 is TGTGCCAGCAGTGACTCGTTGCGGAACTCCTACAATGAGCAGTTCTTC. This codes for CASSDSLRNSYNEQFF.

In its sample, this clone was seen a few times. The J gene is TRBJ1-5, the V gene TRBV10-3; TRBD1 agrees at 8 bases. The CDR3 totals 16 residues. From germline, CDR1 is ENHRY and CDR2 SYGVKD. The trim removed 0 bases at V and 9 bases at J, leaving 10 bases unmatched. DNA for the CDR3: TGTGCCATCAGTGAGTCTGAGACAGGGGATCTTCGGCCCCAGCATTTT. It specifies CAISESETGDLRPQHF.

The chain links TRBV2 to TRBJ2-5; D is perhaps TRBD2 (5 bases). Germline V lookup: CDR1 SNHLY, CDR2 FYNNEI. V lost 2 bases, J lost 5 bases, and 15 bases lay in between. This CDR3 spans 15 amino acids. The CDR3, as DNA: TGTGCCAGCAGTGAAAGTTTGAGGGTGGGGGAGACCCAGTACTTC. Translated: CASSESLRVGETQYF.

The rearrangement links TRBV5-6 to TRBJ2-1; 8 bases align to TRBD2. This CDR3 is built from 15 residues. The V segment lost 4 bases and the J segment 7 bases; nucleotides outside the gene matches: 10. CDR1 is SGHDT and CDR2 is YYEEEE in the germline V gene. The CDR3 coding sequence is TGTGCCAGCAGCCCGGGGGGGGGCGGAGTAAATGAGCAGTTCTTC. This gives the protein CASSPGGGGVNEQFF. The whole variable domain, filled in from reference TRBV5-6 and TRBJ2-1, reads DAGVTQSPTHLIKTRGQQVTLRCSPKSGHDTVSWYQQALGQGPQFIFQYYEEEERQRGNFPDRFSGHQFPNYSSELNVNALLLGDSALYLCASSPGGGGVNEQFFGPGTRLTVL.

This chain uses TRBV29-1 with TRBJ1-5, with a weak D call TRBD1 (6 bases). This CDR3 contains 20 residues. V gave up 3 bases and J gave up 0 bases, with 27 bases separating them. Germline values: CDR1 SQVTM, CDR2 ANQGSEA. The CDR3, as DNA: TGCAGCGTTGATGGGAAGAGGGACAAGGGACCTCGGGATAGCAATCAGCCCCAGCATTTT. It codes for CSVDGKRDKGPRDSNQPQHF.

The genes are TRBV5-1 and TRBJ2-3, with 11 positions matching TRBD2. The CDR3 spans 15 residues. Germline V gene sequence: CDR1 SGHRS, CDR2 YFSETQ. The J segment lost 5 bases and the V segment lost 5 bases, leaving 7 bases of the junction unmatched. The DNA for the CDR3 is TGCGCCAGCAGGGGGGTACTAGCGGGAGTAGATACGCAGTATTTT. Encoded protein: CASRGVLAGVDTQYF.

The chain is built from TRBV5-5 and TRBJ2-3; the D gene is possibly TRBD1 (6 bases). CDR3 length equals 17 residues. V lost 0 bases and J 2 bases, leaving 16 bases between the germline ends. CDR1 is SGHKS and CDR2 is YYEKEE in the germline V gene (reference sequence). CDR3 in amino acids: CASSLAPTRGITDTQYF. DNA of the CDR3: TGTGCCAGCAGCTTGGCTCCGACAAGGGGGATCACAGATACGCAGTATTTT.

V is TRBV7-8 and J is TRBJ1-1; D is perhaps TRBD1 (5 bases). V dropped 0 bases and J dropped 1 base, with 12 bases sitting between them. The CDR3 has 16 amino acids. Germline V gene data show CDR1 as SGHVS and CDR2 as FQNEAQ. CDR3 DNA: TGTGCCAGCAGCTTAGCAATGGTCCAGGGGAACACTGAAGCTTTCTTT. Translation: CASSLAMVQGNTEAFF.